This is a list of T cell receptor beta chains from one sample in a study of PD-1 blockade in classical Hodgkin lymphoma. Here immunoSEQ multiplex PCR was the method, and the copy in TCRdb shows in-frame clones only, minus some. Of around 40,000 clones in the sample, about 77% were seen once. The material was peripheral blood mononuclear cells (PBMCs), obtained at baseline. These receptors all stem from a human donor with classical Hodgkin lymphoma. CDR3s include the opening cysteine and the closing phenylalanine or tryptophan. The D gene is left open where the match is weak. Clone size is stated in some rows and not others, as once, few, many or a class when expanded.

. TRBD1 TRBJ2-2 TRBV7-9 TGTGCCAGCAGCTTGAACAGGGGGCCCGGGGAGCTGTTTTTT CASSLNRGPGELFF
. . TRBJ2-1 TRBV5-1 TGCGCCAGCAGCTTCTACTACAATGAGCAGTTCTTC CASSFYYNEQFF
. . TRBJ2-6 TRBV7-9 TGTGCCAGCAGCGACTCAGGGGAGGAGGGCATAGCCAACGTCCTGACTTTC CASSDSGEEGIANVLTF
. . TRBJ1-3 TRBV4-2 TGTGCCAGCAGCCAAGATTGGAAAGGGGCAAGAGGAAACACCATATATTTT CASSQDWKGARGNTIYF
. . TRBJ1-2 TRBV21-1 TGTGCCAGCACAGGGGGCTCTGGCTACACCTTC CASTGGSGYTF
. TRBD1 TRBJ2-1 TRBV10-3 TGTGCCATCAGTGACTCCGGGACAGGGGTCGACAATGAGCAGTTCTTC CAISDSGTGVDNEQFF
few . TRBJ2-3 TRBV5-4 TGTGCCAGCAGCTTAATGGAAGGGGGGGGCCCAGATACGCAGTATTTT CASSLMEGGGPDTQYF
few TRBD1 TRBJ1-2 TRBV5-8 TGTGCCAGCAGCTTCCGGGGGACTCGACAGGGCGACTATGGCTACACCTTC CASSFRGTRQGDYGYTF
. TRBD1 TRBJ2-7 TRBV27 TGTGCCAGCAGTTTTGGGACAGCTCCCTACGAGCAGTACTTC CASSFGTAPYEQYF
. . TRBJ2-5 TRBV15 TGTGCCACCAGCAACCCGGGACATCAAGAGACCCAGTACTTC CATSNPGHQETQYF
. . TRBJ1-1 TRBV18 TGTGCCAGCTCACCATTTGGGCAGGGAACTGAAGCTTTCTTT CASSPFGQGTEAFF
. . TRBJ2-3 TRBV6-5 TGTGCCAGCAGTCTTCGAGGGGTTAGAGATACGCAGTATTTT CASSLRGVRDTQYF
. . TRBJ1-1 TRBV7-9 TGTGCCAGCAGCTTAGATCTCGCAGGCTGGGTAGCCCCTTACACTGAAGCTTTCTTT CASSLDLAGWVAPYTEAFF
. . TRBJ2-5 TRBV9 TGTGCCAGCAGCGTGACCGGGACCGCCGAGGGGGCCCAGTACTTC CASSVTGTAEGAQYF
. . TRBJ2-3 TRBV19 TGTGCCAGTAGTAGGGGGTCGTGGGGTCCCATCACCTATTTT CASSRGSWGPITYF
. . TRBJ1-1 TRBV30 TGTGCCTGGAGTAAGGCCAGGGCCTCTACTGAAGCTTTCTTT CAWSKARASTEAFF
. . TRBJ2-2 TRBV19 TGTGCCAGTACCCGGGCCACCGGGGAGCTGTTTTTT CASTRATGELFF
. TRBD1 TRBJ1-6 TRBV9 TGTGCCAGCAGCCAGACAGGGGGCGAGATCACCCTCCACTTT CASSQTGGEITLHF
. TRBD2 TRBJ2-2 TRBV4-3 TGCGCCAGCAGCCGGGGGGGAGCGAACACCGGGGAGCTGTTTTTT CASSRGGANTGELFF
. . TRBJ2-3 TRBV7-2 TGTGCCAGCAGCTTGAACAGGCTTAGCACAGATACGCAGTATTTT CASSLNRLSTDTQYF
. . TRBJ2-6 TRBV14 TGTGCCAGCAGCGACCAGCCGGGACGGGGCTCTGGGGCCAACGTCCTGACTTTC CASSDQPGRGSGANVLTF
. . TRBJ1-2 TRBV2 TGTGCCAGCAGGCCAGAGGGACACCCGAGGAGTGGCTACACCTTC CASRPEGHPRSGYTF
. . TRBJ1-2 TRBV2 TGTGCCAGCAGTGAACGCCAGATCTATGGCTACACCTTC CASSERQIYGYTF